The T cell receptor beta chain under discussion was sequenced for a study of cytotoxic CD8 clonotypes in ibrutinib-treated CLL. The planned depth of sequencing spanned 1 in 200,000 to 1 in 1 million T cells. Only in-frame clones appear in the TCRdb table, and some are missing; sequencing was by immunoSEQ multiplex PCR. This sample carries fewer than 90,000 clones, around 83% of them seen once, and the ten largest clones take around 5%. Deletions cut 1 base from V and 4 bases from J, with 13 bases between. This CDR3 region has 15 residues. Per the germline V gene, CDR1 is LGHNT and CDR2 is FRNRAP. The specimen was PBMCs, collected before ibrutinib treatment. The chain employs TRBV12-5 and TRBJ1-1; D is uncertain. The TCR originated in a human donor with chronic lymphocytic leukemia. CDR3 loop: CASGLGWEGSTEAFF. The DNA of the CDR3 is TGTGCTAGTGGTTTGGGTTGGGAGGGCAGCACTGAAGCTTTCTTT.